The 29 T cell receptor beta chains given below trace back to one sample, sequenced in a study of chemoradiotherapy in HPV16-positive cancers. Sequencing used immunoSEQ multiplex PCR; TCRdb keeps in-frame clones, though not all of them. Of 20,000 to 25,000 clones listed, over 85% are singletons. Sequencing was performed on blood, taken from a patient who underwent chemoradiotherapy. Receptors originate from a human donor with HPV-associated anogenital cancer.

Notes on this clone: The junction shows a germline mismatch at one end, possibly a read error. The CDR3 loop reads CASSEDLGFRGKLFF. Here the CDR3 DNA reads TGTGCCAGCAGCGAAGACCTCGGGTTCAGGGGGAAACTGTTTTTT. The genes are TRBV6-1 and TRBJ1-4, with TRBD1 matching over 7 bases. Germline loops: CDR1 MNHNS, CDR2 SASEGT. CDR3 length: 15 residues.

The rearrangement links TRBV7-9 to TRBJ2-3; D not certain. From germline, CDR1 is SEHNR and CDR2 FQNEAQ (reference sequence). V was pared by 2 bases and J by 0 bases, with 12 bases between. This CDR3 spans 16 amino acids. CDR3 protein: CASSLKWGISTDTQYF. CDR3 nucleotides: TGTGCCAGCAGCTTAAAATGGGGAATTAGCACAGATACGCAGTATTTT.

The CDR3, as DNA: TGTGCCAGCAGCTCGGGATCCAGGAATGAGCAGTTCTTC. Translation gives CASSSGSRNEQFF. The chain employs TRBV5-4 and TRBJ2-1; weak D call: TRBD2 (5 bases). Germline assignment: CDR1 SGHNT and CDR2 YYREEE (reference sequence). The CDR3 totals 13 residues. Trimming removed 3 bases at V and 7 bases at J, with 11 bases between.

This sequence joins TRBV29-1 and TRBJ2-3; the D gene could be TRBD1 or TRBD2 (6 bases each). CDR1 and CDR2 (germline): SQVTM, ANQGSEA. The CDR3 covers 15 residues. With 3 bases removed from V and 2 bases from J, the gap between germline ends came to 15 bases. The CDR3 loop is CSVDGGATSTDTQYF. CDR3 coding DNA: TGCAGCGTTGACGGGGGCGCAACCTCCACAGATACGCAGTATTTT.

The V and J genes are TRBV5-1 and TRBJ2-5; 14 nucleotides match TRBD2. Looked up from germline, CDR1 is SGHRS and CDR2 is YFSETQ. V lost 4 bases, J lost 4 bases, and 6 bases stayed unmatched. This CDR3 is 16 amino acids long. CDR3 nucleotides: TGCGCCAGCAGCAGGACTAGCGGGGGGCGTGTAGAGACCCAGTACTTC. This sequence encodes CASSRTSGGRVETQYF.

The rearrangement joins TRBV19 to TRBJ2-7; TRBD1 agrees at 9 bases. Unmatched junction bases numbered 5, after V lost 1 base and J lost 1 base. From germline, CDR1 is LNHDA and CDR2 SQIVND (reference sequence). The CDR3 totals 16 residues. CDR3 bases: TGTGCCAGTAGTATAGCCGGGACAGGGTTTTCCTACGAGCAGTACTTC. Protein: CASSIAGTGFSYEQYF.

The rearrangement joins TRBV18 to TRBJ1-1, with TRBD1 matching 8 bases. After removal of 6 bases from V and 2 bases from J, the junction contained 5 bases not matched to a gene. The CDR3 is made up of 14 amino acids. Germline assignment: CDR1 KGHSH and CDR2 LQKENI. CDR3 DNA sequence: TGTGCCAGCTCCAAGGGACAGGCCAACACTGAAGCTTTCTTT. Its protein is CASSKGQANTEAFF.

This clone was recorded only once. The V call is TRBV5-1, the J call TRBJ2-5; unclear D gene. The germline V gene encodes CDR1 SGHRS and CDR2 YFSETQ. This CDR3 is built from 11 residues. V was shortened by 5 bases and J by 2 bases, with 4 bases between the two germline ends. The CDR3 region has the DNA TGCGCCAGCAGGTTTCAAGAGACCCAGTACTTC. Translating it yields CASRFQETQYF.

This clone was seen only once. This chain uses TRBV19 with TRBJ2-2, with D possibly being TRBD2 (6 bases). This CDR3 region has 17 residues. Germline V gene sequence: CDR1 LNHDA, CDR2 SQIVND (reference sequence). Trimming stripped 0 bases from V and 4 bases from J, with 15 bases between. The CDR3 here is CASSIDSWGVGTGELFF. CDR3 coding DNA: TGTGCCAGTAGTATAGATTCGTGGGGGGTCGGCACCGGGGAGCTGTTTTTT.

The gene calls are TRBV7-3 and TRBJ2-3; D is ambiguous. Germline-derived CDR1 and CDR2 are SGHTA and FQGTGA. The CDR3 loop spans 15 amino acids. The V end was cut by 3 bases, the J end by 2 bases, with 12 bases between. CDR3 DNA: TGTGCCAGCAGCTTGGGCACCAGACCCACAGATACGCAGTATTTT. Translated, it gives CASSLGTRPTDTQYF.

The chain combines TRBV18 with TRBJ2-1; 13 nucleotides align to TRBD2. V dropped 5 bases and J dropped 8; count of bases not matched to a gene: 6. The CDR3 extends over 15 amino acids. Per the germline V gene, CDR1 is KGHSH and CDR2 is LQKENI. The CDR3 coding sequence is TGTGCCAGCTCAACTAGCGGGGGGGGATCACATGAGCAGTTCTTC. It codes for CASSTSGGGSHEQFF.

This chain uses TRBV5-6 with TRBJ1-1; a possible D gene is TRBD1 (5 bases). Trimming cost V 1 base and J 2 bases, with 12 bases left between them. The CDR3 has 15 amino acids. Germline values: CDR1 SGHDT, CDR2 YYEEEE. CDR3 loop: CASSLTGVVNTEAFF. CDR3 coding DNA: TGTGCCAGCAGCTTGACGGGGGTGGTAAACACTGAAGCTTTCTTT.

The gene calls are TRBV29-1 and TRBJ1-4; D possibly corresponds to TRBD1 (5 bases). CDR1 and CDR2 from the germline V gene are SQVTM and ANQGSEA. This CDR3 comprises 16 residues. V was trimmed by 6 bases and J by 6 bases, leaving 23 bases between them. CDR3 region: CSVKRTVGLSYEKLFF. The CDR3 coding sequence is TGCAGCGTGAAGAGAACCGTGGGACTTTCTTATGAAAAACTGTTTTTT.

The rearrangement joins TRBV5-1 to TRBJ1-2; D may be TRBD1 (6 bases). This CDR3 comprises 14 residues. Deletions cut 0 bases from V and 1 base from J, with 7 bases between. CDR1 and CDR2 (germline): SGHRS, YFSETQ. CDR3 sequence reads: CASSLEQGNYGYTF. The CDR3 DNA reads as TGCGCCAGCAGCTTGGAACAGGGTAACTATGGCTACACCTTC.

This sequence joins TRBV6-1 and TRBJ1-5; 7 bases line up with TRBD1. J gave up 2 bases and V 8 bases, and 6 bases lay outside the gene matches. CDR3 length equals 14 residues. Germline V gives CDR1 MNHNS, CDR2 SASEGT. The CDR3 is CASEQGSGNQPQHF. In nucleotides, the CDR3 is TGTGCCAGCGAACAGGGGTCGGGCAATCAGCCCCAGCATTTT.

The chain uses TRBV6-4 and TRBJ2-5, with D possibly TRBD2 on 5 matching bases. CDR1 MRHNA and CDR2 SNTAGT come from the germline V gene. Trimming took off 2 bases at V and 4 bases at J, with 8 bases between the two ends. This CDR3 is 13 amino acids long. In nucleotides, the CDR3 is TGTGCCAGCAGTGACCGGGAATCAGAGACCCAGTACTTC. It encodes CASSDRESETQYF.

The chain combines TRBV5-1 with TRBJ2-5, with 9 bases that match TRBD1. Germline-derived CDR1 and CDR2 are SGHRS and YFSETQ. With V trimmed by 2 bases and J by 4 bases, 6 bases remained unmatched. The CDR3 extends over 15 amino acids. The CDR3 DNA follows: TGCGCCAGCAGCTTAACAGGACAGGGGACAGAGACCCAGTACTTC. Protein: CASSLTGQGTETQYF.

This clone was detected once. The chain employs TRBV6-5 and TRBJ2-7; TRBD1 is a possible D gene (5 bases). Trimming took off 7 bases at V and 0 bases at J, with 13 bases between the two ends. Germline V gene sequence: CDR1 MNHEY, CDR2 SVGAGI. CDR3 length equals 14 residues. CDR3 loop: CASILPQGSYEQYV. DNA for the CDR3: TGTGCCAGCATATTACCCCAGGGCTCCTACGAGCAGTACGTC.

The genes are TRBV5-8 and TRBJ1-1, with no clear D. The V and J ends lost 4 bases and 4 bases respectively, with 11 bases between them. The length of the CDR3 is 13 residues. CDR1 SGHTS and CDR2 YDEGEE come from the germline V gene. DNA for the CDR3: TGTGCCAGCAGCCCGATCGGTTTCACTGAAGCTTTCTTT. Its protein is CASSPIGFTEAFF.

In its sample, this clone was seen once. The J gene is TRBJ2-2, the V gene TRBV2; D may match TRBD1 or TRBD2 (7 bases each). Trimming took off 7 bases at V and 2 bases at J, with 26 bases between the two ends. The CDR3 consists of 19 residues. The germline V gene encodes CDR1 SNHLY and CDR2 FYNNEI. The CDR3 DNA follows: TGTGCCAGCAAGTATTTCAGGGGGGGAAACCGGTTAAACACCGGGGAGCTGTTTTTT. Encoded protein: CASKYFRGGNRLNTGELFF.

This chain uses TRBV11-2 with TRBJ2-7, with 7 nucleotides matching TRBD2. The CDR3 totals 14 residues. Germline loops: CDR1 SGHAT, CDR2 FQNNGV. Trimming cost V 8 bases and J 5 bases; bases outside gene matches: 12. The CDR3, as DNA: TGTGCCAGCGGGGGGACTATCGTTCACGACGAGCAGTACGTC. This translates into CASGGTIVHDEQYV.

The count of this clone is one. This chain uses TRBV30 with TRBJ1-6, with TRBD1 matching over 10 bases. Germline CDR1 GTSNPN, CDR2 SVGIG (reference sequence). This CDR3 has 13 amino acids. J lost 14 bases, V lost 1 base, and 5 bases had no gene match. The CDR3 region has the DNA TGTGCCTGGAGTGGGGGACAGGGGCAGACCCTCCACTTT. As protein: CAWSGGQGQTLHF.

The rearrangement uses TRBV19 and TRBJ2-3; D gene uncertain. CDR1 and CDR2 from the germline V gene are LNHDA and SQIVND (reference sequence). There are 16 residues in the CDR3. With 1 base removed from V and 0 bases from J, the gap between germline ends came to 11 bases. The CDR3 sequence: CASSIGSRLSTDTQYF. The CDR3 DNA sequence: TGTGCCAGTAGTATAGGCTCCCGCCTTAGCACAGATACGCAGTATTTT. Full variable domain (rest looked up from reference TRBV19 and TRBJ2-3): DGGITQSPKYLFRKEGQNVTLSCEQNLNHDAMYWYRQDPGQGLRLIYYSQIVNDFQKGDIAEGYSVSREKKESFPLTVTSAQKNPTAFYLCASSIGSRLSTDTQYFGPGTRLTVL.

V and J are TRBV6-1 and TRBJ2-3; possible D gene TRBD1, 5 bases. V was clipped by 6 bases and J by 0 bases, with 10 bases between them. CDR3 size: 14 residues. The germline CDR1 and CDR2 sequences are MNHNS and SASEGT. The CDR3, as DNA: TGTGCCAGCAGCCGGGCAGGGAGCACAGATACGCAGTATTTT. Translating gives CASSRAGSTDTQYF.

This CDR3 reads CARRRENNSPLHF. As DNA, the CDR3 is TGTGCCAGAAGACGGGAGAATAATTCACCCCTCCACTTT. The chain employs TRBV2 and TRBJ1-6; no firm D call. Germline V gives CDR1 SNHLY, CDR2 FYNNEI. The CDR3 spans 13 residues. V was trimmed by 9 bases and J by 5 bases, leaving 11 bases between them.

This chain joins TRBV19 and TRBJ1-1; TRBD1 matches at 7 bases. The CDR3 is 14 amino acids. V dropped 5 bases and J dropped 5; count of bases not matched to a gene: 8. CDR1 and CDR2 (germline): LNHDA, SQIVND (reference sequence). The CDR3 DNA reads TGTGCCAGTAGTTTCGCGACAGGGCGTACTGAAGCTTTCTTT. As protein: CASSFATGRTEAFF.

This clone has only one observation. The chain couples TRBV29-1 to TRBJ1-1; no clear D gene. This CDR3 is 11 amino acids long. V lost 3 bases to trimming and J lost 2 bases, with 4 bases between them. CDR1 and CDR2 from the germline V gene are SQVTM and ANQGSEA. This CDR3 reads CSVDSNTEAFF. In DNA form, the CDR3 reads TGCAGCGTTGATTCCAACACTGAAGCTTTCTTT.

The chain joins TRBV18 to TRBJ1-1, with D perhaps TRBD1 (5 bases). Germline V gives CDR1 KGHSH, CDR2 LQKENI. CDR3 size: 16 residues. Trimming took off 1 base at V and 0 bases at J, with 12 bases between the two ends. This CDR3 reads CASSPHQGEMNTEAFF. CDR3 nucleotides: TGTGCCAGCTCACCACATCAGGGAGAGATGAACACTGAAGCTTTCTTT.

V gene TRBV15 combines with J gene TRBJ1-5, with TRBD1 matching 10 bases. This CDR3 has 18 amino acids. Trimming cost V 1 base and J 0 bases; bases outside gene matches: 6. Germline-derived CDR1 and CDR2 are LNHNV and YYDKDF (reference sequence). CDR3 protein: CATSRVGQGGDSNQPQHF. As DNA, the CDR3 is TGTGCCACCAGCAGAGTTGGACAGGGGGGGGATAGCAATCAGCCCCAGCATTTT. Full variable domain (missing parts from reference TRBV15 and TRBJ1-5): DAMVIQNPRYQVTQFGKPVTLSCSQTLNHNVMYWYQQKSSQAPKLLFHYYDKDFNNEADTPDNFQSRRPNTSFCFLDIRSPGLGDTAMYLCATSRVGQGGDSNQPQHFGDGTRLSIL.